The rows below give T cell receptor beta chains drawn from one sample of a study of T cell responses to AZD1222 COVID-19 vaccine. This table comes from immunoSEQ multiplex PCR, and its TCRdb copy is limited to in-frame clones, with some not included. Among roughly 180,000 clones listed, 90% to 95% were seen once. The specimen was peripheral blood, collected on day 0 of AZD1222 vaccination. The receptor source for this set is an adult in good health. Both conserved end residues are part of each CDR3. A D gene is named only where the DNA matches it firmly. Clone size is stated in some rows and not others, as once, few, many or a class when expanded.

TRBV19	TRBD1	TRBJ1-2	14	once	TGTGCCAGTTCCTACGACAGGGGCGGGTATGGCTACACCTTC	CASSYDRGGYGYTF
TRBV9	TRBD2	TRBJ2-3	16	-	TGTGCCAGCAGCGAGGCGGCTAGCGGGTACCCAGATACGCAGTATTTT	CASSEAASGYPDTQYF
TRBV28	TRBD1	TRBJ1-1	18	few	TGTGCCAGCAGTCCCCGGACAGGGGAGATAGGAGGAATCACTGAAGCTTTCTTT	CASSPRTGEIGGITEAFF
TRBV3-1/TRBV3-2	-	TRBJ2-3	16	-	TGTGCCAGCAGCCAAGATGAGGGCTTCTCCTTGTATACGCAGTATTTT	CASSQDEGFSLYTQYF
TRBV18	TRBD1	TRBJ1-2	15	-	TGTGCCAGCTCAGAGCTAGGACAGGGAGTCTATGGCTACACCTTC	CASSELGQGVYGYTF
TRBV5-1	TRBD1	TRBJ1-1	15	-	TGCGCCAGCCGAGCGCCGGGACAGCTTAACACTGAAGCTTTCTTT	CASRAPGQLNTEAFF
TRBV7-2	-	TRBJ1-6	15	once	TGTGCCAGCAGCCCCCGGCGCAGGCTAAATTCACCCCTCCACTTT	CASSPRRRLNSPLHF
TRBV25-1	-	TRBJ1-1	11	-	TGTGCCAGTTACATGAACACTGAAGCTTTCTTT	CASYMNTEAFF
TRBV6-5	-	TRBJ1-5	13	-	TGTGCCAGCAGTTACCGGGAAGGTCAGCCCCAGCATTTT	CASSYREGQPQHF
TRBV30	-	TRBJ1-3	17	-	TGTGCCTGGAGTGTACAAAGGACAGCCGGCTCTGGAAACACCATATATTTT	CAWSVQRTAGSGNTIYF
TRBV5-1	TRBD1	TRBJ2-2	16	-	TGCGCCAGCAGCTTGGGACAGGGGAGTGATACCGGGGAGCTGTTTTTT	CASSLGQGSDTGELFF
TRBV28	TRBD1	TRBJ2-3	17	-	TGTGCCAGCAGTTCCACAGGGGTTAGTAGGGGTGCAGATACGCAGTATTTT	CASSSTGVSRGADTQYF
TRBV5-1	-	TRBJ1-3	16	-	TGCGCCAGCAGCCGCTGGTCCCAGGGTCCTGGAAACACCATATATTTT	CASSRWSQGPGNTIYF
TRBV19	TRBD1	TRBJ1-1	13	-	TGTGCCAGTAGCCTAGACAGGGACACTGAAGCTTTCTTT	CASSLDRDTEAFF
TRBV19	-	TRBJ1-1	14	-	TGTGCCAGTATATCCGGGACAACGGGCACTGAAGCTTTCTTT	CASISGTTGTEAFF
TRBV10-2	-	TRBJ2-7	13	-	TGCGCCAGCCGTCGGGAGCCCCCCTACGAGCAGTACTTC	CASRREPPYEQYF
TRBV30	TRBD2	TRBJ2-1	15	-	TGTGCCTGGAGGCCTTCGGGAGGCTCCTACAATGAGCAGTTCTTC	CAWRPSGGSYNEQFF
TRBV15	-	TRBJ1-1	10	-	TGTGCCACCCAAGGCACTGAAGCTTTCTTT	CATQGTEAFF
TRBV12-5	-	TRBJ1-5	15	-	TGTGCTAGTGGTTTGGGAGGTGGGGGCAATCAGCCCCAGCATTTT	CASGLGGGGNQPQHF
TRBV18	-	TRBJ1-1	12	-	TGTGCCAGCTCAGGGGTTCCCACTGAAGCTTTCTTT	CASSGVPTEAFF
TRBV3-1/TRBV3-2	-	TRBJ2-2	14	-	TGTGCCAGCAGCCAAACATGGACCGGAGGGGAGCTGTTTTTT	CASSQTWTGGELFF
TRBV6-1	-	TRBJ2-6	14	many	TGTGCCAGCAGTGACAACTCTGGGGCCAACGTCCTGACTTTC	CASSDNSGANVLTF
TRBV7-3	TRBD1	TRBJ2-2	16	-	TGTGCCAGCAGCTTAATCCCAGGGGGCTACGCCGGGGAGCTGTTTTTT	CASSLIPGGYAGELFF
TRBV15	-	TRBJ2-1	13	-	TGTGCCACCAGCAGCCGGGGATACAATGAGCAGTTCTTC	CATSSRGYNEQFF
TRBV28	TRBD1	TRBJ1-1	13	-	TGTGCCAGCAGTTCGAGGGGGCGGGGTGAAGCTTTCTTT	CASSSRGRGEAFF
TRBV3-1/TRBV3-2	-	TRBJ2-7	12	once	TGTGCCAGCAGCCAACGAGGCTACGAGCAGTACTTC	CASSQRGYEQYF
TRBV4-1	-	TRBJ2-3	13	-	TGCGCCAGCAGCCAATCCCCAGCCGATACGCAGTATTTT	CASSQSPADTQYF
TRBV5-4	TRBD1	TRBJ1-3	16	once	TGTGCCAGCAGCTCACGGACAGGGATCTCTGGAAACACCATATATTTT	CASSSRTGISGNTIYF
TRBV3-1/TRBV3-2	-	TRBJ1-2	13	-	TGTGCCAGCAGCCCGCCCGGTTGGGATGGCTACACCTTC	CASSPPGWDGYTF
TRBV28	-	TRBJ1-1	13	-	TGTGCCAGCAGTATAGGGTTCAACACTGAAGCTTTCTTT	CASSIGFNTEAFF
TRBV5-1	-	TRBJ2-1	16	-	TGCGCCAGCAGCTTGGTTAGTAGCGGCTCCGTCAATGAGCAGTTCTTC	CASSLVSSGSVNEQFF
TRBV5-1	-	TRBJ1-3	14	-	TGCGCCAGCAGCTTGTTGGGTTCTGGAAACACCATATATTTT	CASSLLGSGNTIYF
TRBV7-2	-	TRBJ2-7	14	-	TGTGCCAGCAGCTTATCTAGGGGGTCCCACGAGCAGTACTTC	CASSLSRGSHEQYF